This record covers a single TCR beta chain. V lost 6 bases to trimming and J lost 1 base; unmatched junction nucleotides: 6. Germline CDR1 reads MDHEN; CDR2 reads SYDVKM. The CDR3 length is 14 residues. The record originates from a study of patients and donors after allogeneic stem cell transplantation. TCRdb used MiXCR to reprocess the RT-PCR reads, holding one entry per CDR3 protein. This repertoire shows over 150,000 distinct CDR3 sequences, roughly two fifths found once; its top ten account for around 35%. The chain has TRBV28 and TRBJ2-7, with 7 positions matching TRBD2. Material for sequencing was blood, either unsorted or a sorted T cell fraction (not recorded which). The TCR comes from a human donor who was either an allogeneic HSCT recipient or a stem cell or donor lymphocyte infusion donor (not recorded which). It is not recorded whose cells these are; they may come from a transplant donor. The CDR3 reads CASRPEAGSYEQYF. CDR3 nucleotide sequence: TGTGCCAGCAGGCCCGAAGCGGGATCCTACGAGCAGTACTTC. Using reference TRBV28 and TRBJ2-7 for the parts outside the CDR3, the full variable domain is DVKVTQSSRYLVKRTGEKVFLECVQDMDHENMFWYRQDPGLGLRLIYFSYDVKMKEKGDIPEGYSVSREKKERFSLILESASTNQTSMYLCASRPEAGSYEQYFGPGTRLTVT.